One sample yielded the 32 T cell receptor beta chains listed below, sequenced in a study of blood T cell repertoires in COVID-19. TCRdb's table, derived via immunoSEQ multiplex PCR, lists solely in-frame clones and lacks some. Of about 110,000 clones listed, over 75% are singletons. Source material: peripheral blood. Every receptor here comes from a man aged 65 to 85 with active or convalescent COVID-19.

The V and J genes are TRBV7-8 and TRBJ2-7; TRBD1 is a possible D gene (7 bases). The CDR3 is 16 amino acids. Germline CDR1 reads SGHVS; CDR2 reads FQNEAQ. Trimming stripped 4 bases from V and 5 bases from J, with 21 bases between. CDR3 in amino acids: CASSWRGGTAADEQYF. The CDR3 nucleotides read TGTGCCAGCAGCTGGCGTGGGGGGACAGCCGCGGACGAGCAGTACTTC. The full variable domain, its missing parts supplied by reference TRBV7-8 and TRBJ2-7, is GAGVSQSPRYKVAKRGQDVALRCDPISGHVSLFWYQQALGQGPEFLTYFQNEAQLDKSGLPSDRFFAERPEGSVSTLKIQRTQQEDSAVYLCASSWRGGTAADEQYFGPGTRLTVT.

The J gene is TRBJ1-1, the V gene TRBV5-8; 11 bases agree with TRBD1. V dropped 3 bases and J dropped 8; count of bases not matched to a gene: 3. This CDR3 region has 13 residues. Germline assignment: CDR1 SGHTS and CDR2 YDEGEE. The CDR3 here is CASSWTGGPEAFF. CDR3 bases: TGTGCCAGCAGCTGGACAGGGGGCCCCGAAGCTTTCTTT.

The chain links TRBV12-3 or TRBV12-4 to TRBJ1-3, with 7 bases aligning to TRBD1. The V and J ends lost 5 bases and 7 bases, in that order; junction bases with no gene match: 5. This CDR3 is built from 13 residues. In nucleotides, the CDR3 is TGTGCCAGCAGTCCGGACAGGCTGAACACCATATATTTT. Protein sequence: CASSPDRLNTIYF.

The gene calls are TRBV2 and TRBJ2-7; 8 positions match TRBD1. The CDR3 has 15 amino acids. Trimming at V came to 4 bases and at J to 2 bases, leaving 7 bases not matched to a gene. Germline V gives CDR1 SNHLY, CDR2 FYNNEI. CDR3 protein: CASSASDRAAYEQYF. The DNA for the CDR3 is TGTGCCAGCAGTGCTTCGGACAGGGCAGCCTACGAGCAGTACTTC.

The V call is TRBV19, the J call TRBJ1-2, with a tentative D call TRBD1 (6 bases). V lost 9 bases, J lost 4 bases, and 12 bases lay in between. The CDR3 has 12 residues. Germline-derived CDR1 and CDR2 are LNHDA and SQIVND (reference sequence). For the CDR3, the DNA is TGTGCCAGCTCCGGGACACCCTATGGCTACACCTTC. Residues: CASSGTPYGYTF. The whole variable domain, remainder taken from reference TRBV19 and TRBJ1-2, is DGGITQSPKYLFRKEGQNVTLSCEQNLNHDAMYWYRQDPGQGLRLIYYSQIVNDFQKGDIAEGYSVSREKKESFPLTVTSAQKNPTAFYLCASSGTPYGYTFGSGTRLTVV.

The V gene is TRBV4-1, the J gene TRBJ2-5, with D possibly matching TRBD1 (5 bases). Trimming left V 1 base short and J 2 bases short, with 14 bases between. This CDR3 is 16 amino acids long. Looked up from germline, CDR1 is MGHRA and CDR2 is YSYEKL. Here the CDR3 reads CASSQVFRTHQETQYF. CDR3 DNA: TGCGCCAGCAGCCAAGTATTCAGGACACATCAAGAGACCCAGTACTTC.

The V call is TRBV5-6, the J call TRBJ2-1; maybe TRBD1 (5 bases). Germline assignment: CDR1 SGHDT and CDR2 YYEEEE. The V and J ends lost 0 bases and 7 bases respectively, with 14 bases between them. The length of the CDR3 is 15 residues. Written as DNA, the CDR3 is TGTGCCAGCAGCTTGGTTAGGGGAAGAGAAAATGAGCAGTTCTTC. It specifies CASSLVRGRENEQFF. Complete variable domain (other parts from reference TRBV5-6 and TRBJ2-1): DAGVTQSPTHLIKTRGQQVTLRCSPKSGHDTVSWYQQALGQGPQFIFQYYEEEERQRGNFPDRFSGHQFPNYSSELNVNALLLGDSALYLCASSLVRGRENEQFFGPGTRLTVL.

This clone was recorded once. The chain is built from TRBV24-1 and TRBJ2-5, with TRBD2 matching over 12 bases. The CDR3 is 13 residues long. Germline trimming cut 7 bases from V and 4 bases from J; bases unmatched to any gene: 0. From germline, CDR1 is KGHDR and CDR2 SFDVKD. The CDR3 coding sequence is TGTGCCACCAGGGGACTAGCGGGAGAGACCCAGTACTTC. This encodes CATRGLAGETQYF.

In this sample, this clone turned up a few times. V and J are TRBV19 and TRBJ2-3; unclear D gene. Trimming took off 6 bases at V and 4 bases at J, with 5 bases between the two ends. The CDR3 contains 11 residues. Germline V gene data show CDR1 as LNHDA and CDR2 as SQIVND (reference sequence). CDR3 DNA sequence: TGTGCCAGTAGCCTCTCAGATACGCAGTATTTT. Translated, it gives CASSLSDTQYF. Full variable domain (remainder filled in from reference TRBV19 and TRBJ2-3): DGGITQSPKYLFRKEGQNVTLSCEQNLNHDAMYWYRQDPGQGLRLIYYSQIVNDFQKGDIAEGYSVSREKKESFPLTVTSAQKNPTAFYLCASSLSDTQYFGPGTRLTVL.

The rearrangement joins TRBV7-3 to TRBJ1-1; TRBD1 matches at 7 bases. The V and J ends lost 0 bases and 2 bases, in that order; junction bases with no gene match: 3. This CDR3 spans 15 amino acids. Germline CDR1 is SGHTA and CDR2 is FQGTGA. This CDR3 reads CASSLTGTANTEAFF. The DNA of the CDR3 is TGTGCCAGCAGCTTAACCGGGACAGCAAACACTGAAGCTTTCTTT.

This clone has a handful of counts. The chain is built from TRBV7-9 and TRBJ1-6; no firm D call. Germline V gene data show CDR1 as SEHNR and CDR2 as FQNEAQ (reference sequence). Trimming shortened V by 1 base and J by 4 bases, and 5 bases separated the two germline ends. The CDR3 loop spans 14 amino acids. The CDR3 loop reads CASSLGEYNSPLHF. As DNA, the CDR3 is TGTGCCAGCAGCTTAGGGGAGTATAATTCACCCCTCCACTTT.

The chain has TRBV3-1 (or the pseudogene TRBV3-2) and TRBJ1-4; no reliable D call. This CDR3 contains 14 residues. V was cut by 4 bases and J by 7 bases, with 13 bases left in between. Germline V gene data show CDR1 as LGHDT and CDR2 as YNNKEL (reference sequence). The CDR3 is CASSLSGSGEKLFF. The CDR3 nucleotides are TGTGCCAGCAGCCTCTCGGGGAGCGGTGAAAAACTGTTTTTT.

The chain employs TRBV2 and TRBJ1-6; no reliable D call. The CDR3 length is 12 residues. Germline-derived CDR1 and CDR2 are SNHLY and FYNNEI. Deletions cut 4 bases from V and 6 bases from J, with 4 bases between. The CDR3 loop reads CASSGANSPLHF. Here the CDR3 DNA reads TGTGCCAGCAGTGGGGCTAATTCACCCCTCCACTTT. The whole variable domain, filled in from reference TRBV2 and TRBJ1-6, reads EPEVTQTPSHQVTQMGQEVILRCVPISNHLYFYWYRQILGQKVEFLVSFYNNEISEKSEIFDDQFSVERPDGSNFTLKIRSTKLEDSAMYFCASSGANSPLHFGNGTRLTVT.

The DNA of the CDR3 is TGTGCCAGCAGCTTTATCCGGGGGACAGGAGATGGCTACACCTTC. It yields the protein CASSFIRGTGDGYTF. This rearrangement joins TRBV5-5 to TRBJ1-2; 8 positions match TRBD1. Germline lookup yields CDR1 SGHKS and CDR2 YYEKEE (reference sequence). The CDR3 spans 15 residues. The V gene end was trimmed by 2 bases and the J gene end by 6 bases; junction bases not matched to a gene: 9.

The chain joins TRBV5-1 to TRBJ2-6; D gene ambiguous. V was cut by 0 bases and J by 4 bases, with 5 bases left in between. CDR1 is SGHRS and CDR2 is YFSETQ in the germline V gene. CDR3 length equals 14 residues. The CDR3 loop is CASSLVAGANVLTF. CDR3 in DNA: TGCGCCAGCAGCTTGGTAGCCGGGGCCAACGTCCTGACTTTC.

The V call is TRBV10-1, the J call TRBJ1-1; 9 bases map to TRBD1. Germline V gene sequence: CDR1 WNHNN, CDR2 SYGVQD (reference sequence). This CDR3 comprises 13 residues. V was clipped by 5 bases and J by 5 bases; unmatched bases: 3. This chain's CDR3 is CASSFDRGTEAFF. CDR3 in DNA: TGCGCCAGCAGTTTCGACAGGGGGACTGAAGCTTTCTTT.

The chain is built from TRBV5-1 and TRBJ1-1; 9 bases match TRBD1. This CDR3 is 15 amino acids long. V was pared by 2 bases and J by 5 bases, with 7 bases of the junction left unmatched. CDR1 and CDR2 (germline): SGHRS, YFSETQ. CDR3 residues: CASSFQQGARTEAFF. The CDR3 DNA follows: TGCGCCAGCAGCTTCCAACAGGGGGCGCGTACTGAAGCTTTCTTT. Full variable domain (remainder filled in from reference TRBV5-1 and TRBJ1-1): KAGVTQTPRYLIKTRGQQVTLSCSPISGHRSVSWYQQTPGQGLQFLFEYFSETQRNKGNFPGRFSGRQFSNSRSEMNVSTLELGDSALYLCASSFQQGARTEAFFGQGTRLTVV.

This CDR3 reads CASSYGQSYGYTF. CDR3 nucleotide sequence: TGTGCCAGCAGTTACGGACAGAGCTATGGCTACACCTTC. The chain combines TRBV6-5 with TRBJ1-2; a possible D gene is TRBD1 (6 bases). This CDR3 contains 13 residues. V was trimmed by 2 bases and J by 4 bases, leaving 8 bases between them. The germline CDR1 and CDR2 sequences are MNHEY and SVGAGI.

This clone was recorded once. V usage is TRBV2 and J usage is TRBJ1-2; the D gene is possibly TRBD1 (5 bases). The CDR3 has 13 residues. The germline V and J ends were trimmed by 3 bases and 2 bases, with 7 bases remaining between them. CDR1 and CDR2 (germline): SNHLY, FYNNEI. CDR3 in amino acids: CASSDDRNYGYTF. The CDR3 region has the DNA TGTGCCAGCAGTGATGACAGAAACTATGGCTACACCTTC. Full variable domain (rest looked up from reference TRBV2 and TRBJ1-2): EPEVTQTPSHQVTQMGQEVILRCVPISNHLYFYWYRQILGQKVEFLVSFYNNEISEKSEIFDDQFSVERPDGSNFTLKIRSTKLEDSAMYFCASSDDRNYGYTFGSGTRLTVV.

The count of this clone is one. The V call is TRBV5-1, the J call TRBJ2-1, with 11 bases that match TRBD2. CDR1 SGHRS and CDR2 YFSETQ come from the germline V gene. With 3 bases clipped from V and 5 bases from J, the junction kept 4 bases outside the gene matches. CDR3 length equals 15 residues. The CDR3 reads CASSWGLADDNEQFF. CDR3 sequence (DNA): TGCGCCAGCAGCTGGGGACTAGCGGACGACAATGAGCAGTTCTTC.

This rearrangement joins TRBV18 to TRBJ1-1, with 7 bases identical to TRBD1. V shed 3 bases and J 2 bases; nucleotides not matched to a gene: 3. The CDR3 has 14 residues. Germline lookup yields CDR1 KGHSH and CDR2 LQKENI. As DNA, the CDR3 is TGTGCCAGCTCACCCCGACAGGGCAACACTGAAGCTTTCTTT. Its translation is CASSPRQGNTEAFF.

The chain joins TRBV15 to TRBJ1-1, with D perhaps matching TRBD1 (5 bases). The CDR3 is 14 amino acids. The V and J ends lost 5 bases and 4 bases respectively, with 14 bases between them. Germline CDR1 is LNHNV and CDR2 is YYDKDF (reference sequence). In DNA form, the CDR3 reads TGTGCCACCAGCGGGGACGGAGGGACCACTGAAGCTTTCTTT. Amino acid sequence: CATSGDGGTTEAFF.

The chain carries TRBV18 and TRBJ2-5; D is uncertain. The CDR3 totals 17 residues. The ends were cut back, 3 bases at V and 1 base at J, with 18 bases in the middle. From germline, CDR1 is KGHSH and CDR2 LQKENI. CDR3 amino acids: CASSPQSGRLRQETQYF. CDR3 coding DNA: TGTGCCAGCTCACCCCAATCTGGTCGCCTACGCCAAGAGACCCAGTACTTC.

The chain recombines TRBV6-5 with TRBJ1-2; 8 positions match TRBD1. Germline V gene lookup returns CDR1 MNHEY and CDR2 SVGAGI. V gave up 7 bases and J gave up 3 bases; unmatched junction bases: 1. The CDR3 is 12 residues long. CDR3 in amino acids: CASKTGDYGYTF. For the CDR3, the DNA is TGTGCCAGCAAGACAGGGGACTATGGCTACACCTTC.

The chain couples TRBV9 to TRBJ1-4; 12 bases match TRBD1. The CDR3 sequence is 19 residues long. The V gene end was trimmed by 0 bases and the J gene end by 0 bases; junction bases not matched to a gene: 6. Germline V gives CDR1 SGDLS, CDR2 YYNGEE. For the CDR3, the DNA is TGTGCCAGCAGCGTAGCGAGGGACAGGGGGCCAACAACTAATGAAAAACTGTTTTTT. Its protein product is CASSVARDRGPTTNEKLFF.

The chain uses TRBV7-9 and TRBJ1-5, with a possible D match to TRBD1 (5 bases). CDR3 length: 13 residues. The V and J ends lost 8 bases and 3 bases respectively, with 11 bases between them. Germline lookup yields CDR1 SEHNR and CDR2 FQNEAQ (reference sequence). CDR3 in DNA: TGTGCCAGCGCGGGAGGGGACAATCAGCCCCAGCATTTT. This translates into CASAGGDNQPQHF.

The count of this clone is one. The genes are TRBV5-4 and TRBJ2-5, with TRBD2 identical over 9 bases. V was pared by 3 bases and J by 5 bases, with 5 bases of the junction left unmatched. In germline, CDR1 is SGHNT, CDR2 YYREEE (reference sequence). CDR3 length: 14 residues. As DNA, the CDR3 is TGTGCCAGCAGCTCGGGACTAGCCCCCGAGACCCAGTACTTC. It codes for CASSSGLAPETQYF.

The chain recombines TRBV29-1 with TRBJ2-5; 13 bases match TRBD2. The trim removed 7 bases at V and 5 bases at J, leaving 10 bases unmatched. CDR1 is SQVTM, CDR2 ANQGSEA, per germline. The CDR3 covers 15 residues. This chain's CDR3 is CSGRGTSGNGETQYF. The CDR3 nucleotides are TGCAGCGGTCGAGGGACTAGCGGGAATGGTGAGACCCAGTACTTC. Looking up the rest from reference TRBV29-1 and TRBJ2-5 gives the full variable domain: SAVISQKPSRDICQRGTSLTIQCQVDSQVTMMFWYRQQPGQSLTLIATANQGSEATYESGFVIDKFPISRPNLTFSTLTVSNMSPEDSSIYLCSGRGTSGNGETQYFGPGTRLLVL.

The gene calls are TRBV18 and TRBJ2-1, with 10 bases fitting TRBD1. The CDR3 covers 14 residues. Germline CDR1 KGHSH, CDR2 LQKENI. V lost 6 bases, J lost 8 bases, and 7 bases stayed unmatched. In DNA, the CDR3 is TGTGCCAGCTCTCTGGGACAGGGGTCGTATGAGCAGTTCTTC. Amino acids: CASSLGQGSYEQFF. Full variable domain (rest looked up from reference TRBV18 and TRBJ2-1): NAGVMQNPRHLVRRRGQEARLRCSPMKGHSHVYWYRQLPEEGLKFMVYLQKENIIDESGMPKERFSAEFPKEGPSILRIQQVVRGDSAAYFCASSLGQGSYEQFFGPGTRLTVL.

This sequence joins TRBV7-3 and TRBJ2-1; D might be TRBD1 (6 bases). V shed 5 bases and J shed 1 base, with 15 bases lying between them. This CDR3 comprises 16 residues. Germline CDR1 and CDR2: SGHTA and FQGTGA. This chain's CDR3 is CASSPIRGLSYNEQFF. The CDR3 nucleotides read TGTGCCAGCAGCCCAATCAGGGGTTTATCCTACAATGAGCAGTTCTTC.

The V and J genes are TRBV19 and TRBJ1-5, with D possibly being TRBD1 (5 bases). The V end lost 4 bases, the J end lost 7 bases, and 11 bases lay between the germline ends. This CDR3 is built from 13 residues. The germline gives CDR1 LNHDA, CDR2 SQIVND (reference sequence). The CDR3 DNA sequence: TGTGCCAGTAGTACAGGGTTCGAGCAGCCCCAGCATTTT. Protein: CASSTGFEQPQHF.

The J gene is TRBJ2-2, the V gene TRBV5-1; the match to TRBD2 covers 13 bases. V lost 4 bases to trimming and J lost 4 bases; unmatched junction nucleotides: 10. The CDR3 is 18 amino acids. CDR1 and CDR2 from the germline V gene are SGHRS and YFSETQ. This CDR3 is CASSAIGLAGAGTGELFF. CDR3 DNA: TGCGCCAGCAGCGCTATTGGACTAGCGGGGGCGGGCACCGGGGAGCTGTTTTTT.